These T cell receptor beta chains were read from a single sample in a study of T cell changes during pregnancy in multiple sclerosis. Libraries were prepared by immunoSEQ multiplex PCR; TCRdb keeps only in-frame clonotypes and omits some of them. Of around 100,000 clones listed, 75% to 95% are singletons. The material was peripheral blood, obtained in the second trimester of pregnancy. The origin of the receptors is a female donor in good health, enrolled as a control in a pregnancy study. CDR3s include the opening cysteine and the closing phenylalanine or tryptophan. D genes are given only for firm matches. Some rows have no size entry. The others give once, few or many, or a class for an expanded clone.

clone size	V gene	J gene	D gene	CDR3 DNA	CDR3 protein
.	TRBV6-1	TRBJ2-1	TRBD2	TGTGCCAGCAGTGCCCGAGGAGAAGCGGGGGGGCAGGTTGAGCAGTTCTTC	CASSARGEAGGQVEQFF
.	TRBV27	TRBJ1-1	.	TGTGCCAGCAGTTTATCGGCGGTGAACACTGAAGCTTTCTTT	CASSLSAVNTEAFF
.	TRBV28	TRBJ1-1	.	TGTGCCAGCATGCCGAGATGGGCCACTGAAGCTTTCTTT	CASMPRWATEAFF
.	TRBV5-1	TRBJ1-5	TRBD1	TGCGCCAGCAGCCCGGGGACAGGGGATCAGCCCCAGCATTTT	CASSPGTGDQPQHF
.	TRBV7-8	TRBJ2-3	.	TGTGCCAGCAGCTTAGTTGGGGAGCCCCCCCCAGATACGCAGTATTTT	CASSLVGEPPPDTQYF
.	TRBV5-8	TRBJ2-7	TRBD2	TGTGCCAGCAGCTTCAACTTAGCGGGGGGGCTCTCCTACGAGCAGTACTTC	CASSFNLAGGLSYEQYF
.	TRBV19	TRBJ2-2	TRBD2	TGTGCCAGTGCCCGACTAGCGGGGAGGAACACCGGGGGGCTGTTTTTT	CASARLAGRNTGGLFF
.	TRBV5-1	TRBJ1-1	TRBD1	TGCGCCAGCAGCTATGCGACAGGGGCTAACACTGAAGCTTTCTTT	CASSYATGANTEAFF
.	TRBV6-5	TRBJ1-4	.	TGTGCCAGCAGTTACTCGGGGAGGGGGAATGAAAAACTGTTTTTT	CASSYSGRGNEKLFF
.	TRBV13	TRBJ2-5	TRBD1	TGTGCCAGCAGCCCAGGGACAGGGGAAGAGACCCAGTACTTC	CASSPGTGEETQYF
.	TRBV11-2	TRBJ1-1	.	TGTGCCAGCAGCCCGAGACCGGAGGCTGAAGCTTTCTTT	CASSPRPEAEAFF
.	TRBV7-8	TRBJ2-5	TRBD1	TGTGCCAGCGGATTCAGGGACAGGGGGGAGACCCAGTACTTC	CASGFRDRGETQYF
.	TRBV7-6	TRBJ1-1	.	TGTGCCAGCAGCTTAGGGGACACCGGTGAAGCTTTCTTT	CASSLGDTGEAFF
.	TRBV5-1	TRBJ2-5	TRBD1	TGCGCCAGCAGCAGGGAGAGGACAGGCTTTTCGGAGACCCAGTACTTC	CASSRERTGFSETQYF
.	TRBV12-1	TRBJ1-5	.	TGTGCCAGCAGCCCCTCACGCTGGCAGATTAGCAATCAGCCCCAGCATTTT	CASSPSRWQISNQPQHF
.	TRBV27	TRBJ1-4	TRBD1	TGTGCCAGCAGTTTCGACACAGGGGTGGAACTGTTTTTT	CASSFDTGVELFF
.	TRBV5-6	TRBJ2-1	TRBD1	TGTGCCAGCAGGGCGACAGGGGGAGGGCAGTTCTTC	CASRATGGGQFF
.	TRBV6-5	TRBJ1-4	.	TGTGCCAGCAGTTCCGCGACGGGGGTGGGGGAACTGTTTTTT	CASSSATGVGELFF
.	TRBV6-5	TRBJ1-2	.	TGTGCCAGCAGTTACTCGACGGGTGGCTACACCTTC	CASSYSTGGYTF
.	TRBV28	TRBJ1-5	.	TGTGCCAGCAGCCCGACGGGTAGGAGCAATCAGCCCCAGCATTTT	CASSPTGRSNQPQHF
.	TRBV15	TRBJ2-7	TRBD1	TGTGCCACCAGCAGAGATGGGACAGGGCTCTACGAGCAGTACTTC	CATSRDGTGLYEQYF
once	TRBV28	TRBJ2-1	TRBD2	TGTGCCAGCAGCACCAGCGGGAGGGCCTTCTATGAGCAGTTCTTC	CASSTSGRAFYEQFF
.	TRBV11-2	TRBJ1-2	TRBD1	TGTGCCAGCAGCCGCGGGACAGGGGATGGCTACACCTTC	CASSRGTGDGYTF
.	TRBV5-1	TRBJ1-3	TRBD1	TGCGCCAGCAGCTCGGGACAGGGAAATGTGAGAGGAAACACCATATATTTT	CASSSGQGNVRGNTIYF
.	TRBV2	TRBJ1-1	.	TGTGCCAGCAACCCGGGGGACGTTATAGGGAACACTGAAGCTTTCTTT	CASNPGDVIGNTEAFF
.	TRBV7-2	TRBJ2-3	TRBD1	TGTGCCAGCAGCTTAGCATCGACAGGGGGTTCCGCAGATACGCAGTATTTT	CASSLASTGGSADTQYF
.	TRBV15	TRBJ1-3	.	TGTGCCACCAGCAGAGATTGGGGCATCTTCTCTGGAAACACCATATATTTT	CATSRDWGIFSGNTIYF
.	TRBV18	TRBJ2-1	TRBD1	TGTGCCAGCCAACGGACAGGGGGCTACAATGAGCAGTTCTTC	CASQRTGGYNEQFF
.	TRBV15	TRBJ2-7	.	TGTGCCACCAGCAGGGGGGGGCTGGGGATCGAGCAGTACTTC	CATSRGGLGIEQYF
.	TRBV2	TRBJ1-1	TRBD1	TGTGCCAGCAGCCGGACAGGCTACATGAACACTGAAGCTTTCTTT	CASSRTGYMNTEAFF
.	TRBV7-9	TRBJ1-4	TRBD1	TGTGCCAGCAGCACTGGACAGGCAACTAATGAAAAACTGTTTTTT	CASSTGQATNEKLFF
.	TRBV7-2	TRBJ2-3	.	TGTGCCAGCAGCTTACGGGACTGTGCGTATTTT	CASSLRDCAYF
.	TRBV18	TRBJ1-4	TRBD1	TGTGCCAGCTCACCACCGGACAGGGGGGGAAAACTGTTTTTT	CASSPPDRGGKLFF
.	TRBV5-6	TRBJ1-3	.	TGTGCCAGCAGCTTGGGGCCCCAGGCCAAGAGCTCTGGAAACACCATATATTTT	CASSLGPQAKSSGNTIYF
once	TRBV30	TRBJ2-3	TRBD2	TGTGCCTGGAGCTATGGACTAGAGGGTACGCAGTATTTT	CAWSYGLEGTQYF
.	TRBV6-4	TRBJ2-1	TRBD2	TGTGCCAGCAGTGACTCGACTAGCGGACACTCCTACAATGAGCAGTTCTTC	CASSDSTSGHSYNEQFF
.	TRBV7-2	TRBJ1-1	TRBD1	TGTGCCAGCAGCACCAGACAGGGGGCGAACACTGAAGCTTTCTTT	CASSTRQGANTEAFF
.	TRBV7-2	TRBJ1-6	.	TGTGCCAGCAGTTCTCGTGCGACAGATAATTCACCCCTCCACTTT	CASSSRATDNSPLHF
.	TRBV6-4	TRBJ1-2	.	TGTGCCAGCAGTGACCTGACAGGCCCCAACTATGGCTACACCTTC	CASSDLTGPNYGYTF
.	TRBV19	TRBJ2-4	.	TGTGCCAGTAGTATTCCCCAGTTGGAAAACATTCAGTACTTC	CASSIPQLENIQYF
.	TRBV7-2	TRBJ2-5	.	TGTGCCAGCAGCTTAGGGCAGACACAAGAGACCCAGTACTTC	CASSLGQTQETQYF
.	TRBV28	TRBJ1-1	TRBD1	TGTGCCAGCAGTACCCAGACAGGGGGCGATGGCACTGAAGCTTTCTTT	CASSTQTGGDGTEAFF
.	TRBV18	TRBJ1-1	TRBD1	TGTGCCAGCTCACCACGGACAGGGGATGAAGCTTTCTTT	CASSPRTGDEAFF
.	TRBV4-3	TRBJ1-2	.	TGCGCCAGCAGCCAAGATTATAATAGAGGGCGGGAAAGTTATGGCTACACCTTC	CASSQDYNRGRESYGYTF
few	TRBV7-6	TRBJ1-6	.	TGTGCCAGCAGCTTAGAGATTAGCTCCTATAGTTCACCCCTCCACTTT	CASSLEISSYSSPLHF
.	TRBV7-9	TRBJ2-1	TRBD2	TGTGCCAGCAGCGCCGGGACTAGCGGGACAAATGAGCAGTTCTTC	CASSAGTSGTNEQFF
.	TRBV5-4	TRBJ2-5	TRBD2	TGTGCCAGCGGTCTGACTAGCGTTGAGACCCAGTACTTC	CASGLTSVETQYF
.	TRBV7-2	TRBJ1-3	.	TGTGCCAGCAGCCTGACAGCTCCCCACTCTGGAAACACCATATATTTT	CASSLTAPHSGNTIYF